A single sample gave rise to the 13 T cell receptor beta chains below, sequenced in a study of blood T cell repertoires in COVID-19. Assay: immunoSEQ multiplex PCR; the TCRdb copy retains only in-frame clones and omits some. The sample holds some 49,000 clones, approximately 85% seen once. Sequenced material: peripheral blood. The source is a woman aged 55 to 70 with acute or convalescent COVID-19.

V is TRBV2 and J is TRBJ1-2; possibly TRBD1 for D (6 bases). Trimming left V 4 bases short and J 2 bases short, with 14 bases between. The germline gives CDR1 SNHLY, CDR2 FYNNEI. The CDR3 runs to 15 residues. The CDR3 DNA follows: TGTGCCAGCAGTGCCTTTTTGACAGGAAACTATGGCTACACCTTC. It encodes CASSAFLTGNYGYTF.

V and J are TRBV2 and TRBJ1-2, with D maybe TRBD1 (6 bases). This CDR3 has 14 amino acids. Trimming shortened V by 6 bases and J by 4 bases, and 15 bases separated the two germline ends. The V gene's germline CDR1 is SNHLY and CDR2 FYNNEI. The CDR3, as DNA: TGTGCCAGCAGGGAAACTGACAGGCCCTATGGCTACACCTTC. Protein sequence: CASRETDRPYGYTF.

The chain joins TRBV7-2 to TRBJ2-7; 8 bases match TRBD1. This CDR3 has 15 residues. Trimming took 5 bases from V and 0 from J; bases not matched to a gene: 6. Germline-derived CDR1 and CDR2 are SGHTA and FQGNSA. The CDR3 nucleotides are TGTGCCAGCAGCATCACCGGGACAGGCTCCTACGAGCAGTACTTC. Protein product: CASSITGTGSYEQYF.

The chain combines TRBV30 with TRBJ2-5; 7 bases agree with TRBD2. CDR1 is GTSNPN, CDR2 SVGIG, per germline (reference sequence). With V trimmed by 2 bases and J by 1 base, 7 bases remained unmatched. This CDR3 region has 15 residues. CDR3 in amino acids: CAWSPGLTSQETQYF. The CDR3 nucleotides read TGTGCCTGGAGTCCGGGACTAACATCCCAAGAGACCCAGTACTTC.

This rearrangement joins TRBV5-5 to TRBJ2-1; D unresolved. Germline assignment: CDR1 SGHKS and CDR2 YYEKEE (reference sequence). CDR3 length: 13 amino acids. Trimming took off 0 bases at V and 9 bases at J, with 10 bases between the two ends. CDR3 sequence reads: CASSLVLGSEQFF. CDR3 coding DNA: TGTGCCAGCAGCTTGGTCCTAGGAAGTGAGCAGTTCTTC.

CDR3 residues: CATSAVKGEGYTF. In DNA, the CDR3 is TGTGCCACCAGTGCGGTGAAGGGAGAAGGCTACACCTTC. The gene calls are TRBV24-1 and TRBJ1-2; D is ambiguous. The CDR3 spans 13 residues. The germline V gene encodes CDR1 KGHDR and CDR2 SFDVKD. The germline V and J ends were trimmed by 5 bases and 8 bases, with 14 bases remaining between them.

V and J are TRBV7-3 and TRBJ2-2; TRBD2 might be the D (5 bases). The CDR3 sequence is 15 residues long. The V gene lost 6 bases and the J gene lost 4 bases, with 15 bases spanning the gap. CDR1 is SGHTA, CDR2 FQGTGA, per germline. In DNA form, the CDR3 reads TGTGCCAGCAGGGTGCTAGGTGGAGGCACCGGGGAGCTGTTTTTT. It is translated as CASRVLGGGTGELFF.

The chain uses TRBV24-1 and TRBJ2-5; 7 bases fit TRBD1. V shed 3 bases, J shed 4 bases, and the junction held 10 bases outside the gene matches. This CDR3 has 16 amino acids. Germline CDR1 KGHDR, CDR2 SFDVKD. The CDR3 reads CATSDTDRVRGETQYF. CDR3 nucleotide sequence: TGTGCCACCAGTGATACAGACAGGGTCCGGGGAGAGACCCAGTACTTC.

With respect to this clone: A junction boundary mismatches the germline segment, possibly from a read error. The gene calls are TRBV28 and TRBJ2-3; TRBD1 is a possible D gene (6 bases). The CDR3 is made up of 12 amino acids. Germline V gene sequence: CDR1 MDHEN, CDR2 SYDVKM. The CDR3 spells CITRDTTDTQYF. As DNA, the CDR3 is TGCATCACCCGGGACACCACAGATACGCAGTATTTT.

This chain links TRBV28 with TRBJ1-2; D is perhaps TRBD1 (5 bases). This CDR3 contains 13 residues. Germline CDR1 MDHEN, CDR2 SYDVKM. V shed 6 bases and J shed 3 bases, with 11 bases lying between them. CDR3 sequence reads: CASRAGNHYGYTF. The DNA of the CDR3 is TGTGCCAGCAGGGCAGGGAATCACTATGGCTACACCTTC.

CDR3 sequence (DNA): TGCGCCAGCAGTGAGGCGGGACTAGCGGCCTACAATGAGCAGTTCTTC. As protein: CASSEAGLAAYNEQFF. The chain has TRBV10-1 and TRBJ2-1; 11 bases fit TRBD2. The CDR3 consists of 16 residues. Germline V gene lookup returns CDR1 WNHNN and CDR2 SYGVQD (reference sequence). Unmatched junction bases numbered 2, after V lost 2 bases and J lost 2 bases.

The CDR3 DNA reads as TGTGCCAGCAGACCCCGACAGGGTTTGGCGACTGAAGCTTTCTTT. As protein: CASRPRQGLATEAFF. This chain connects TRBV11-2 to TRBJ1-1, with TRBD1 identical over 7 bases. V dropped 6 bases and J dropped 5; count of bases not matched to a gene: 12. The CDR3 runs 15 residues. Germline CDR1 and CDR2: SGHAT and FQNNGV.

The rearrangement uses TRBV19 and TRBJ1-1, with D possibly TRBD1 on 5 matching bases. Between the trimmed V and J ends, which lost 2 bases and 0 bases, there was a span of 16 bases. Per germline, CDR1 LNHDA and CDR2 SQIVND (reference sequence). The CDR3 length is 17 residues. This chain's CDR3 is CASSITAGGPMNTEAFF. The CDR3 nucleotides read TGTGCCAGTAGTATAACGGCGGGGGGTCCCATGAACACTGAAGCTTTCTTT.